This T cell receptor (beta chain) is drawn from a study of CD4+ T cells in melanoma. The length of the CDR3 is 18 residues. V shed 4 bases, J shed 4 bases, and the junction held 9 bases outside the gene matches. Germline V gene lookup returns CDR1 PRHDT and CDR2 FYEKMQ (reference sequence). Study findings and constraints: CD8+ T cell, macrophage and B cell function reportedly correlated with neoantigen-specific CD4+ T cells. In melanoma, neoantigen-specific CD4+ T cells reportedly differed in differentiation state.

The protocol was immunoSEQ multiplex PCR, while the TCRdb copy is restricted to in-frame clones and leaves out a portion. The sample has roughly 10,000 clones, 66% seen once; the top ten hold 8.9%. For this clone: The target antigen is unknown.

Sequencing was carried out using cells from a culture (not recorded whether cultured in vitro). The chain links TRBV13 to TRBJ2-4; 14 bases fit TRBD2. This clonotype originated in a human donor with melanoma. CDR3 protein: CASSSRLAGGLGKNIQYF. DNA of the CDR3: TGTGCCAGCAGCTCCCGACTAGCGGGGGGGCTGGGGAAAAACATTCAGTACTTC.